Each of the 24 T cell receptor beta chains below was sequenced from the same sample in a study of cytomegalovirus exposure and HLA in healthy donors. Measured with immunoSEQ multiplex PCR; TCRdb has only the in-frame clones, and not every one. Altogether approximately 160,000 clones are present, 91% being singletons, with the ten largest covering around 2.7%. The specimen was PBMCs. The receptors shown here come from a woman aged 18-29 years in good health and CMV-seropositive.

The chain uses TRBV6-5 and TRBJ2-7, with TRBD1 matching 11 bases. CDR1 and CDR2 (germline): MNHEY, SVGAGI. This CDR3 has 12 amino acids. Trimming took 9 bases from V and 5 from J; bases not matched to a gene: 3. CDR3 coding DNA: TGTGCCAGTGGACAGGGGGCGAACGAGCAGTACTTC. Protein: CASGQGANEQYF.

The rearrangement links TRBV4-2 to TRBJ2-7; weak D call: TRBD1 (5 bases). Germline lookup yields CDR1 LGHNA and CDR2 YNFKEQ. V gave up 3 bases and J gave up 3 bases, with 12 bases separating them. The CDR3 length is 14 residues. The CDR3: CASSQSRGFYEQYF. For the CDR3, the DNA is TGTGCCAGCAGCCAGTCTAGGGGTTTCTACGAGCAGTACTTC.

The genes are TRBV7-2 and TRBJ2-7; a possible D gene is TRBD1 (5 bases). Trimming shortened V by 2 bases and J by 5 bases, and 25 bases separated the two germline ends. The CDR3 runs 18 residues. In germline, CDR1 is SGHTA, CDR2 FQGNSA. CDR3 nucleotides: TGTGCCAGCAGCTTATTTAGCCGGACAAAATCCTACTACCACGAGCAGTACTTC. Amino acids: CASSLFSRTKSYYHEQYF.

The chain recombines TRBV6-1 with TRBJ2-7, with D possibly being TRBD2 (6 bases). V was cut by 4 bases and J by 5 bases, with 24 bases left in between. Looked up from germline, CDR1 is MNHNS and CDR2 is SASEGT. This CDR3 is built from 17 residues. This CDR3 reads CASSVGFNREIENEQYF. Written as DNA, the CDR3 is TGTGCCAGCAGTGTGGGCTTCAACCGGGAGATAGAAAACGAGCAGTACTTC.

CDR3 amino acids: CASSLDVLGAGFVETNEKLFF. The CDR3 nucleotides read TGCGCCAGCAGCTTGGATGTGCTGGGGGCGGGCTTCGTAGAAACTAATGAAAAACTGTTTTTT. The chain links TRBV5-1 to TRBJ1-4, with D perhaps matching TRBD1 (6 bases). The CDR3 sequence is 21 residues long. Germline V gives CDR1 SGHRS, CDR2 YFSETQ. Trimming cost V 0 bases and J 1 base, with 25 bases left between them.

This chain uses TRBV9 with TRBJ2-1, with unresolved D. CDR3 length: 13 residues. The V gene's germline CDR1 is SGDLS and CDR2 YYNGEE. The V gene lost 0 bases and the J gene lost 1 base, with 2 bases spanning the gap. The CDR3 loop reads CASSVASYNEQFF. DNA for the CDR3: TGTGCCAGCAGCGTAGCATCCTACAATGAGCAGTTCTTC.

This clone was detected many times. The chain has TRBV30 and TRBJ1-1; TRBD1 agrees at 7 bases. There are 11 residues in the CDR3. Looked up from germline, CDR1 is GTSNPN and CDR2 is SVGIG (reference sequence). V was clipped by 5 bases and J by 8 bases; unmatched bases: 5. The CDR3 region is CAWRDSSEAFF. CDR3 DNA: TGTGCCTGGCGGGACAGTTCGGAAGCTTTCTTT. Using reference TRBV30 and TRBJ1-1 for the parts outside the CDR3, the full variable domain is SQTIHQWPATLVQPVGSPLSLECTVEGTSNPNLYWYRQAAGRGLQLLFYSVGIGQISSEVPQNLSASRPQDRQFILSSKKLLLSDSGFYLCAWRDSSEAFFGQGTRLTVV.

This chain connects TRBV5-4 to TRBJ2-1; 13 positions agree with TRBD2. CDR3 size: 15 residues. Losses at the gene ends were 4 bases for V and 8 bases for J; bases not matched to a gene: 6. Germline values: CDR1 SGHNT, CDR2 YYREEE (reference sequence). The CDR3 nucleotides read TGTGCCAGCAGCCTAGGGACTAGCGGGACTGATGAGCAGTTCTTC. Protein sequence: CASSLGTSGTDEQFF.

This chain uses TRBV6-1 with TRBJ2-4, with D maybe TRBD2 (5 bases). Germline V CDR1 and CDR2: MNHNS, SASEGT. V lost 4 bases, J lost 1 base, and 23 bases lay in between. The CDR3 covers 19 residues. The CDR3 loop reads CASSARRASTSGAKNIQYF. The CDR3 DNA reads as TGTGCCAGCAGTGCTAGACGGGCCAGCACGTCGGGGGCCAAAAACATTCAGTACTTC.

In DNA, the CDR3 is TGCGCCAGCAGCCTTCAGCTGGGGACAGGACGACTAGCGGGTGACTACGAGCAGTACTTC. This sequence encodes CASSLQLGTGRLAGDYEQYF. The gene calls are TRBV23-1 and TRBJ2-7; TRBD2 agrees at 10 bases. TRBV23-1 is an ORF for which the function is uncertain. V lost 6 bases to trimming and J lost 3 bases; unmatched junction nucleotides: 23. This CDR3 spans 20 amino acids.

The J gene is TRBJ1-1, the V gene TRBV2; 12 bases align to TRBD1. The CDR3 loop spans 18 amino acids. V lost 2 bases to trimming and J lost 0 bases; unmatched junction nucleotides: 7. Germline V gene sequence: CDR1 SNHLY, CDR2 FYNNEI. As DNA, the CDR3 is TGTGCCAGCAGTGAAATTTGGGGGACAGGGGGCATGAACACTGAAGCTTTCTTT. This translates into CASSEIWGTGGMNTEAFF.

The rearrangement joins TRBV11-3 to TRBJ2-1; 14 positions match TRBD2. Germline CDR1 reads SGHNT; CDR2 reads YENEEA. After removal of 5 bases from V and 7 bases from J, the junction contained 4 bases not matched to a gene. This CDR3 is 15 amino acids long. CDR3 bases: TGTGCCAGCAGCACAGGACTAGCGGGAGGTAATGAGCAGTTCTTC. It codes for CASSTGLAGGNEQFF.

The CDR3 spells CASTSGTANTGELFF. The CDR3 nucleotides are TGTGCCAGCACCTCGGGGACTGCGAACACCGGGGAGCTGTTTTTT. The V and J genes are TRBV7-9 and TRBJ2-2; possibly TRBD2 for D (6 bases). Germline-derived CDR1 and CDR2 are SEHNR and FQNEAQ (reference sequence). V lost 7 bases, J lost 0 bases, and 12 bases lay in between. This CDR3 is 15 amino acids long. Filled out from reference TRBV7-9 and TRBJ2-2, the complete variable domain reads DTGVSQNPRHKITKRGQNVTFRCDPISEHNRLYWYRQTLGQGPEFLTYFQNEAQLEKSRLLSDRFSAERPKGSFSTLEIQRTEQGDSAMYLCASTSGTANTGELFFGEGSRLTVL.

V gene TRBV7-9 combines with J gene TRBJ2-2; 11 bases align to TRBD2. Losses at the gene ends were 4 bases for V and 4 bases for J; bases not matched to a gene: 8. From germline, CDR1 is SEHNR and CDR2 FQNEAQ (reference sequence). This CDR3 has 17 residues. The CDR3 coding sequence is TGTGCCAGCAGCTCCCCACGACTAGCGGGGAGCACCGGGGAGCTGTTTTTT. Protein sequence: CASSSPRLAGSTGELFF.

The chain carries TRBV7-2 and TRBJ2-1; no definite D call. This CDR3 is built from 16 residues. Germline loops: CDR1 SGHTA, CDR2 FQGNSA. V gave up 1 base and J gave up 0 bases, with 10 bases separating them. CDR3 sequence: CASSLEDSSSYNEQFF. The CDR3 DNA reads TGTGCCAGCAGCTTAGAAGACTCGAGCTCCTACAATGAGCAGTTCTTC. The variable domain in full, completed from reference TRBV7-2 and TRBJ2-1, reads GAGVSQSPSNKVTEKGKDVELRCDPISGHTALYWYRQSLGQGLEFLIYFQGNSAPDKSGLPSDRFSAERTGGSVSTLTIQRTQQEDSAVYLCASSLEDSSSYNEQFFGPGTRLTVL.

The chain is built from TRBV7-9 and TRBJ1-5, with D possibly being TRBD1 (6 bases). The CDR3 has 12 residues. From germline, CDR1 is SEHNR and CDR2 FQNEAQ (reference sequence). Trimming left V 4 bases short and J 9 bases short, with 10 bases between. CDR3 coding DNA: TGTGCCAGCAGCTCCGTGGGGGCGCCCCAGCATTTT. Its translation: CASSSVGAPQHF.

This chain links TRBV30 with TRBJ2-7, with 10 bases that match TRBD2. J gave up 6 bases and V 8 bases, and 7 bases lay outside the gene matches. Germline V lookup: CDR1 GTSNPN, CDR2 SVGIG (reference sequence). There are 12 residues in the CDR3. The CDR3 here is CAAAGGLGEQYF. CDR3 bases: TGTGCCGCAGCGGGGGGGCTCGGCGAGCAGTACTTC.

This sequence joins TRBV18 and TRBJ1-1; D ambiguous. This CDR3 has 15 amino acids. With 3 bases removed from V and 1 base from J, the gap between germline ends came to 12 bases. CDR1 KGHSH and CDR2 LQKENI come from the germline V gene. CDR3 sequence reads: CASSPTQTQNTEAFF. The CDR3 nucleotides read TGTGCCAGCTCACCGACCCAGACTCAGAACACTGAAGCTTTCTTT. The whole variable domain, filled in from reference TRBV18 and TRBJ1-1, reads NAGVMQNPRHLVRRRGQEARLRCSPMKGHSHVYWYRQLPEEGLKFMVYLQKENIIDESGMPKERFSAEFPKEGPSILRIQQVVRGDSAAYFCASSPTQTQNTEAFFGQGTRLTVV.

The rearrangement joins TRBV27 to TRBJ2-1; weak D call: TRBD2 (6 bases). This CDR3 has 16 residues. Between the trimmed V and J ends, which lost 6 bases and 7 bases, there was a span of 22 bases. Germline assignment: CDR1 MNHEY and CDR2 SMNVEV (reference sequence). The CDR3 DNA is TGTGCCAGCAGGATAGAACTCGGCGGGGCAGGGAATGAGCAGTTCTTC. Amino acids: CASRIELGGAGNEQFF.

The chain links TRBV30 to TRBJ1-2; D perhaps matches TRBD1 (6 bases). Germline assignment: CDR1 GTSNPN and CDR2 SVGIG (reference sequence). Between the trimmed V and J ends, which lost 8 bases and 3 bases, there was a span of 16 bases. The CDR3 extends over 13 amino acids. In DNA, the CDR3 is TGTGCCCGGTGGACAGCAGGAGACTATGGCTACACCTTC. Translating gives CARWTAGDYGYTF. Full variable domain (missing parts from reference TRBV30 and TRBJ1-2): SQTIHQWPATLVQPVGSPLSLECTVEGTSNPNLYWYRQAAGRGLQLLFYSVGIGQISSEVPQNLSASRPQDRQFILSSKKLLLSDSGFYLCARWTAGDYGYTFGSGTRLTVV.

This clone came up once. One junction end does not reproduce the germline sequence, and a read error may be involved. The gene calls are TRBV6-5 and TRBJ2-7; 9 bases match TRBD2. Per the germline V gene, CDR1 is MNHEY and CDR2 is SVGAGI. There are 12 residues in the CDR3. The CDR3 DNA reads as TGTGCCAGCAGTTCCCTTAGCGGGAGCGGGAACTTC. This codes for CASSSLSGSGNF.

CDR3 DNA sequence: TGCAGCGGAATGACGGCGGGGAATAGGAATGAGCAGTTCTTC. Its translation is CSGMTAGNRNEQFF. The chain joins TRBV29-1 to TRBJ2-1; TRBD2 is a possible D gene (6 bases). This CDR3 comprises 14 residues. Looked up from germline, CDR1 is SQVTM and CDR2 is ANQGSEA. Trimming shortened V by 7 bases and J by 7 bases, and 20 bases separated the two germline ends.

The chain carries TRBV29-1 and TRBJ2-1; 7 bases align to TRBD2. Germline assignment: CDR1 SQVTM and CDR2 ANQGSEA. V shed 7 bases, J shed 0 bases, and the junction held 9 bases outside the gene matches. The CDR3 contains 15 residues. The CDR3 coding sequence is TGCAGCGCTGTCGGAGGGACTAACTCCTACAATGAGCAGTTCTTC. Its translation is CSAVGGTNSYNEQFF.

The genes are TRBV5-1 and TRBJ2-7, with TRBD1 as a possible D gene (6 bases). Germline assignment: CDR1 SGHRS and CDR2 YFSETQ. Trimming took 2 bases from V and 6 from J, leaving 12 bases between them. The CDR3 covers 13 residues. The DNA for the CDR3 is TGCGCCAGCAGCTTTTACCAGGGGTCCGAGCAGTACTTC. This translates into CASSFYQGSEQYF. Filled out from reference TRBV5-1 and TRBJ2-7, the complete variable domain reads KAGVTQTPRYLIKTRGQQVTLSCSPISGHRSVSWYQQTPGQGLQFLFEYFSETQRNKGNFPGRFSGRQFSNSRSEMNVSTLELGDSALYLCASSFYQGSEQYFGPGTRLTVT.